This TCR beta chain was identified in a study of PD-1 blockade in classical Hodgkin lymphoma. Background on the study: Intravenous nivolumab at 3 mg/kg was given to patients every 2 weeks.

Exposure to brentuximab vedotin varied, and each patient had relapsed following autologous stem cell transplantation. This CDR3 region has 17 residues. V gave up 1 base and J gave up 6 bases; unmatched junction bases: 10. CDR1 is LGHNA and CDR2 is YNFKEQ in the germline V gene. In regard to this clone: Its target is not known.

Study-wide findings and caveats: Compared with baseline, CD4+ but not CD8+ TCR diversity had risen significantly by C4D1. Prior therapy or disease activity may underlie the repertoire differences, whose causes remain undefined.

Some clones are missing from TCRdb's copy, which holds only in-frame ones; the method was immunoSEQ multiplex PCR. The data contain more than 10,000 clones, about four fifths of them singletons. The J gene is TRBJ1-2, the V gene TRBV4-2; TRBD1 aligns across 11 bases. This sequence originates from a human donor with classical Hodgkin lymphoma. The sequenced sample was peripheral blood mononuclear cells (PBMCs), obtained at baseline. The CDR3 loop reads CASSQGPMDRGLDGYTF. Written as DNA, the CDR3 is TGTGCCAGCAGCCAAGGCCCAATGGACAGGGGGCTGGATGGCTACACCTTC.